Sequencing of this T cell receptor beta chain was carried out in a study of blood T cells in healthy people across ages. The authors ran a second PCR of roughly 6 to 12 cycles using a sample-barcoded 5' primer and a J-beta primer mix. From the 5' RACE reads, TCRdb called clonotypes with MiXCR, one entry per CDR3 protein. This sample yields about 640,000 distinct CDR3 sequences, of which roughly 43% are seen a single time; about 30% belongs to the top ten. There are 18 residues in the CDR3. Looked up from germline, CDR1 is LGHNA and CDR2 is YSLEER. V was clipped by 4 bases and J by 4 bases, with 25 bases between them.

The clonotype originates from a man at least 80 years old in good health. The sample comprised blood. The genes are TRBV4-3 and TRBJ1-2, with a possible D match to TRBD1 (6 bases). CDR3 loop: CASSRNFGGGAVSYGYTF. CDR3 DNA: TGCGCCAGCAGCCGGAATTTTGGGGGGGGGGCAGTATCCTATGGCTACACCTTC.